This T cell receptor (beta chain) originates from a study of beta chain features in type 1 diabetes. As every portion of the isolated RNA was reverse transcribed, the sequencing read expressed TCRB transcripts. TCRdb's table, derived via immunoSEQ multiplex PCR, lists solely in-frame clones and lacks some. Counted here are 200,000 to 250,000 clones, approximately 10% occurring once; the ten biggest clones make up 1% to 1.5%. The sample holds a few counts of this clone. The antigen remains undetermined. Broader study findings: Type 1 diabetes patients had moderately but significantly shorter TCRB CDR3s in all four CD4+ subsets. The naive, central memory and Treg TCRB repertoires looked more alike in patients than they did in healthy donors. The study found fewer insertions and more deletions at VDJ junctions in type 1 diabetes patients.

The sequencing sample was made of central memory CD4+ T cells from blood. The source of this sequence is a man aged 18 to 35 in good health.

Here the CDR3 reads CASSFRGSQGETQYF. The CDR3 DNA reads as TGTGCCAGCAGTTTCAGGGGGAGCCAGGGAGAGACCCAGTACTTC. V and J are TRBV28 and TRBJ2-5; 7 bases are a match to TRBD1. Unmatched junction bases numbered 8, after V lost 3 bases and J lost 4 bases. The length of the CDR3 is 15 residues. CDR1 and CDR2 (germline): MDHEN, SYDVKM.